This T cell receptor beta chain was obtained from a study of persistence of HIV-infected CD4 T cells. This clone was detected a few times. The target antigen is unknown. The stimulus was lysate of CMV-infected fibroblasts, about 10 ug/mL. Responding CD4+ T cells were sorted by upregulation of both CD40 ligand and CD69. Sequencing used immunoSEQ version 4 in survey mode. Template was genomic DNA at roughly 9.6 ng/uL, with up to 1 ug used per sample. Using immunoSEQ multiplex PCR, the repertoire was profiled, and TCRdb retains in-frame clones only, with some absent. Here the sample spans about 15,000 clones, about three quarters being singletons. Germline CDR1 SGHTA, CDR2 FQGTGA. The CDR3 extends over 13 amino acids. V lost 5 bases, J lost 6 bases, and 11 bases lay in between.

The source was CD4+ T cells sorted from PBMCs after roughly 20-hour stimulation, collected from a patient who received antiretroviral therapy. The chain combines TRBV7-3 with TRBJ2-1, with D maybe TRBD2 (5 bases). This sequence originates from an adult man with HIV who was CMV-seropositive. This CDR3 is CASSVTRGNEQFF. Written as DNA, the CDR3 is TGTGCCAGCAGCGTTACTAGAGGCAATGAGCAGTTCTTC.